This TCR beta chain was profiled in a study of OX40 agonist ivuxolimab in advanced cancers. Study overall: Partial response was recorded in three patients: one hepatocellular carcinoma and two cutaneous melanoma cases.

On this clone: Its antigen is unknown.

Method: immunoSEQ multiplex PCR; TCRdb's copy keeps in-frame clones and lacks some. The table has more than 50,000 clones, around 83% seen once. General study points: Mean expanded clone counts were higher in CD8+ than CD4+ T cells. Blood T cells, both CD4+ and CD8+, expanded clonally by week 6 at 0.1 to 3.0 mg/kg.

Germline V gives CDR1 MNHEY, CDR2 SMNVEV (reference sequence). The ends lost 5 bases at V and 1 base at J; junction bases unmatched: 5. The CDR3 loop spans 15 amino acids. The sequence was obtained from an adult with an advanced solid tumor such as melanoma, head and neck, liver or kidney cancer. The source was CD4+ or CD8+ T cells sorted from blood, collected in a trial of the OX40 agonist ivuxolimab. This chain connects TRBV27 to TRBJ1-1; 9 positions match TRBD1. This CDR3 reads CASSPRTGANTEAFF. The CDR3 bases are TGTGCCAGCAGTCCCCGGACAGGGGCGAACACTGAAGCTTTCTTT.